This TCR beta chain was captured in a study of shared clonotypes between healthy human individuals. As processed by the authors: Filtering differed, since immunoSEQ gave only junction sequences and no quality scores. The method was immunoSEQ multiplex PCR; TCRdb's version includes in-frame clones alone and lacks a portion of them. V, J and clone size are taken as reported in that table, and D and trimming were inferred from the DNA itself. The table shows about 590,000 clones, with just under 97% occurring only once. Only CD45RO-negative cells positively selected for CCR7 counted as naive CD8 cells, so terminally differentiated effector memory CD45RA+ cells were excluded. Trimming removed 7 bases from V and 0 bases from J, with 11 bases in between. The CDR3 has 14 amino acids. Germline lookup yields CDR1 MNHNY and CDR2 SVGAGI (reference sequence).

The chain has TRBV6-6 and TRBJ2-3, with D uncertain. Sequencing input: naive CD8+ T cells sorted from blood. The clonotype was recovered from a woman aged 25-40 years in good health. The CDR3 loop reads CASTAVPSTDTQYF. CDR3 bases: TGTGCCAGCACAGCCGTCCCTAGCACAGATACGCAGTATTTT.